These 8 T cell receptor beta chains originate from one sample sequenced in a study of shared clonotypes between healthy human individuals. Here immunoSEQ multiplex PCR was the method, and the copy in TCRdb shows in-frame clones only, minus some. The sample shows millions of clones, more than 85% of them seen only once. Naive CD8 populations comprised CD45RO-negative cells positively selected for CCR7, excluding terminally differentiated effector memory CD45RA+ cells. The sequenced sample was naive CD8+ T cells from PBMCs. The origin of the receptors is a man aged 18 to 30 in good health. Some clones in this sample may be carry-over from other donors' samples.

The chain has TRBV29-1 and TRBJ2-5; D is possibly TRBD1 or TRBD2 (6 bases each). The V end lost 2 bases, the J end lost 9 bases, and 13 bases lay between the germline ends. This CDR3 spans 12 amino acids. The germline V gene has CDR1 SQVTM and CDR2 ANQGSEA. The CDR3, as DNA: TGCAGCGTTGAAAGGGGGGAATGGGCCCAGTACTTC. Amino acid sequence: CSVERGEWAQYF.

This clone was observed once. The chain is built from TRBV19 and TRBJ2-4; the D gene could be TRBD1 or TRBD2 (5 bases each). CDR1 LNHDA and CDR2 SQIVND come from the germline V gene (reference sequence). Trimming stripped 5 bases from V and 8 bases from J, with 13 bases between. The CDR3 totals 13 residues. CDR3 amino acids: CASSGRGRDIQYF. DNA for the CDR3: TGTGCCAGTAGTGGCCGGGGCCGGGACATTCAGTACTTC.

The CDR3 nucleotides read TGTGCCAGTATTGGGACAGCAAACACCGGGGAGCTGTTTTTT. It encodes CASIGTANTGELFF. The V call is TRBV19, the J call TRBJ2-2, with 7 bases fitting TRBD1. CDR1 LNHDA and CDR2 SQIVND come from the germline V gene (reference sequence). The V gene end was trimmed by 7 bases and the J gene end by 2 bases; junction bases not matched to a gene: 4. The CDR3 has 14 amino acids. The full variable domain, completed using reference TRBV19 and TRBJ2-2, is DGGITQSPKYLFRKEGQNVTLSCEQNLNHDAMYWYRQDPGQGLRLIYYSQIVNDFQKGDIAEGYSVSREKKESFPLTVTSAQKNPTAFYLCASIGTANTGELFFGEGSRLTVL.

The chain joins TRBV18 to TRBJ1-2, with D possibly TRBD1 on 5 matching bases. This CDR3 is 18 amino acids long. Trimming left V 4 bases short and J 3 bases short, with 24 bases between. CDR1 KGHSH and CDR2 LQKENI come from the germline V gene. CDR3 sequence reads: CASSLPGRNIPPHYGYTF. The CDR3 nucleotides read TGTGCCAGCTCACTGCCGGGGCGTAATATCCCCCCCCACTATGGCTACACCTTC.

The genes are TRBV23-1 and TRBJ2-3, with TRBD2 identical over 16 bases. TRBV23-1 is flagged as an ORF with uncertain function. CDR3 length equals 17 residues. Trimming at V came to 8 bases and at J to 1 base, leaving 6 bases not matched to a gene. CDR3 nucleotide sequence: TGCGCCAGCTACGGGACTAGCGGGAGGGAGGGCACAGATACGCAGTATTTT. Its protein product is CASYGTSGREGTDTQYF.

The V call is TRBV30, the J call TRBJ2-7; 8 positions match TRBD1. V was pared by 5 bases and J by 0 bases, with 6 bases of the junction left unmatched. The CDR3 length is 14 residues. Germline assignment: CDR1 GTSNPN and CDR2 SVGIG (reference sequence). CDR3 sequence (DNA): TGTGCCTGGGAGGACAGGGCGAGCTCCTACGAGCAGTACTTC. Amino acid sequence: CAWEDRASSYEQYF.

The chain employs TRBV6-1 and TRBJ2-7, with TRBD2 matching 9 bases. The V gene's germline CDR1 is MNHNS and CDR2 SASEGT. The J segment lost 2 bases and the V segment lost 5 bases, leaving 4 bases of the junction unmatched. This CDR3 is 14 amino acids long. The CDR3 sequence: CASSYSGSPYEQYF. The CDR3 DNA reads TGTGCCAGCAGTTATAGCGGGAGCCCCTACGAGCAGTACTTC.

CDR3 nucleotide sequence: TGTGCCAGCAGCAACAGGGGGTCCGGGGTTGCTGAAGCTTTCTTT. This sequence encodes CASSNRGSGVAEAFF. The V and J genes are TRBV27 and TRBJ1-1; 8 bases fit TRBD1. CDR3 length: 15 amino acids. Trimming took 6 bases from V and 6 from J; bases not matched to a gene: 12. Germline CDR1 reads MNHEY; CDR2 reads SMNVEV (reference sequence).